These 5 T cell receptor beta chains originate from one sample sequenced in a study of shared clonotypes between healthy human individuals. Measured with immunoSEQ multiplex PCR; TCRdb has only the in-frame clones, and not every one. The sample consists of under 550,000 clones, 96% of them appearing once. Material: naive CD4+ T cells sorted from blood. The subset denotes: CD45RA+ positively selected. The receptor source for this set is a woman in her 30s in good health.

This clone has only one observation. V and J are TRBV19 and TRBJ1-1, with a tentative D call TRBD1 (5 bases). The CDR3 spans 15 residues. From germline, CDR1 is LNHDA and CDR2 SQIVND (reference sequence). V was shortened by 5 bases and J by 1 base, with 14 bases between the two germline ends. CDR3 coding DNA: TGTGCCAGTAGTCTTACCCCGGGACCGAACACTGAAGCTTTCTTT. Its translation is CASSLTPGPNTEAFF.

The chain joins TRBV9 to TRBJ1-6; no firm D call. The CDR3 extends over 15 amino acids. V dropped 4 bases and J dropped 0 bases, with 8 bases sitting between them. The V gene's germline CDR1 is SGDLS and CDR2 YYNGEE. The CDR3: CASSFGSSYNSPLHF. The CDR3 nucleotides are TGTGCCAGCAGCTTCGGGAGCTCCTATAATTCACCCCTCCACTTT.

This clone appeared once. The chain couples TRBV5-1 to TRBJ2-7; 7 nucleotides agree with TRBD1. The V and J ends lost 2 bases and 6 bases, in that order; junction bases with no gene match: 8. This CDR3 is 14 amino acids long. Germline CDR1 is SGHRS and CDR2 is YFSETQ. CDR3 amino acids: CASSFGDRSLEQYF. The CDR3 nucleotides read TGCGCCAGCAGCTTTGGGGACAGATCCCTCGAGCAGTACTTC.

This chain links TRBV5-1 with TRBJ2-6; D gene uncertain. Germline V gives CDR1 SGHRS, CDR2 YFSETQ. The germline V and J ends were trimmed by 1 base and 3 bases, with 11 bases remaining between them. This CDR3 spans 16 amino acids. The CDR3 DNA reads TGCGCCAGCAGCTTGCGTCGGGCCAATGGGGCCAACGTCCTGACTTTC. It translates to CASSLRRANGANVLTF.

This chain uses TRBV28 with TRBJ2-7, with unresolved D. The CDR3 sequence is 13 residues long. Germline-derived CDR1 and CDR2 are MDHEN and SYDVKM. V was clipped by 6 bases and J by 2 bases, with 11 bases between them. DNA for the CDR3: TGTGCCAGCAGGCGCCCAGTGACCTACGAGCAGTACTTC. As protein: CASRRPVTYEQYF.